The 5 T cell receptor beta chains reported below all come from one sample, sequenced in a study of graft-versus-host responses after intestinal transplantation. Data came from immunoSEQ multiplex PCR; TCRdb stores just in-frame clones and leaves some out. This table has some 6,800 clones, approximately 24% appearing once. The sample in question was alloreactive CD4+ T cells from a mixed lymphocyte reaction culture, obtained before intestinal transplant. Subset noted: CFSE-low proliferating T cells sorted from approximately 6-day pre-transplant mixed lymphocyte reaction (GvH or HvG direction). These receptors all stem from a human patient who received an intestinal transplant.

V gene TRBV10-2 combines with J gene TRBJ2-7, with D possibly being TRBD1 (5 bases). CDR1 is WSHSY and CDR2 is SAAADI in the germline V gene. The germline V and J ends were trimmed by 5 bases and 5 bases, with 10 bases remaining between them. The CDR3 sequence is 12 residues long. Written as DNA, the CDR3 is TGCGCCAGCAGTTCTGACAGAGACGAGCAGTACTTC. Translation: CASSSDRDEQYF.

A note on this clone: An end of the junction differs from the germline gene, which may be a read error. This sequence joins TRBV7-7 and TRBJ2-7; D remains ambiguous. The CDR3 runs to 14 residues. CDR1 is SSHAT and CDR2 is FNYEAQ in the germline V gene (reference sequence). In DNA, the CDR3 is TGTGCTAGCAGCTTAGCCCACAGCTCCTACGAGCAGTACTTC. Its translation is CASSLAHSSYEQYF.

CDR3 sequence (DNA): TGTGCCAGCAGTGAAGAGAGGGGCTTGGGGCCCCAGCATTTT. It codes for CASSEERGLGPQHF. The chain joins TRBV6-5 to TRBJ1-5; D may be TRBD1 (5 bases). V was clipped by 5 bases and J by 9 bases, with 17 bases between them. CDR1 MNHEY and CDR2 SVGAGI come from the germline V gene. There are 14 residues in the CDR3.

The chain combines TRBV21-1 with TRBJ2-7; TRBD2, the D gene given by the table, was not confirmed from the DNA. TRBV21-1 is termed a pseudogene. This CDR3 is built from 16 residues. CDR3 sequence: CASSQYEAALTYEQYF. CDR3 bases: TGTGCCAGCAGCCAATATGAGGCCGCCTTGACCTACGAGCAGTACTTC.

In its sample, this clone was seen a few times. The chain carries TRBV28 and TRBJ1-2; 9 bases fit TRBD1. The CDR3 is made up of 15 amino acids. The junction had 10 bases not matched to a gene; V was cut back by 7 bases and J by 4 bases. Germline CDR1 MDHEN, CDR2 SYDVKM. CDR3 region: CASITGGPTPYGYTF. The CDR3 bases are TGTGCCAGCATCACAGGGGGCCCAACACCCTATGGCTACACCTTC.